The sequence of this T cell receptor (beta chain) was determined in a study of siplizumab effects on memory and regulatory T cells. CDR1 and CDR2 from the germline V gene are SGDLS and YYNGEE. The CDR3 is made up of 15 amino acids. With 4 bases removed from V and 0 bases from J, the gap between germline ends came to 13 bases. Regarding this clone: Its cognate antigen is unknown.

Data came from immunoSEQ multiplex PCR; TCRdb stores just in-frame clones and leaves some out. The data show some 100,000 clones, 85% to 95% seen once. Study-wide results and caveats: An assignable naive or memory phenotype was lacking in roughly 75-95% of proliferating CD4+ or CD8+ clones. Naive T cells, seemingly more diverse than memory cells, seemed major alloresponse contributors. For siplizumab cultures, the suppressive function of their proliferating Tregs was not confirmed.

This rearrangement joins TRBV9 to TRBJ1-1; possible D gene TRBD1, 5 bases. The TCR sequence derives from a human donor in good health. The specimen sequenced was Tregs sorted from blood. CDR3 region: CASSSGRPMNTEAFF. Here the CDR3 DNA reads TGTGCCAGCAGCTCGGGACGGCCCATGAACACTGAAGCTTTCTTT.